The T cell receptor (beta chain) described here comes from a study of T cell repertoires in cytomegalovirus infection. Study context: Indicated by public TCR beta signatures were CMV infection and matching HLA type.

TCRdb ran MiXCR on the reads and lists one entry per CDR3 protein. The data show just under 550,000 distinct CDR3 sequences, more than 20% seen once. The study, taken as a whole, reports: Pooled public TCR beta family frequency picked out CMV carriers with the relevant HLA.

For this clonotype: Its target is unknown.

The TCR comes from a human donor in good health (CMV status not recorded). Some clones in this sample may be carry-over from other donors' samples. What was sequenced was PBMCs.

The CDR3 loop is CATSDLTSGRSNEQFF. The CDR3 DNA is TGTGCCACCAGTGACCTCACTAGCGGGAGATCCAATGAGCAGTTCTTC. This rearrangement joins TRBV24-1 to TRBJ2-1; TRBD2 aligns across 11 bases. This CDR3 contains 16 residues. Germline V lookup: CDR1 KGHDR, CDR2 SFDVKD. V shed 4 bases, J shed 6 bases, and the junction held 7 bases outside the gene matches.